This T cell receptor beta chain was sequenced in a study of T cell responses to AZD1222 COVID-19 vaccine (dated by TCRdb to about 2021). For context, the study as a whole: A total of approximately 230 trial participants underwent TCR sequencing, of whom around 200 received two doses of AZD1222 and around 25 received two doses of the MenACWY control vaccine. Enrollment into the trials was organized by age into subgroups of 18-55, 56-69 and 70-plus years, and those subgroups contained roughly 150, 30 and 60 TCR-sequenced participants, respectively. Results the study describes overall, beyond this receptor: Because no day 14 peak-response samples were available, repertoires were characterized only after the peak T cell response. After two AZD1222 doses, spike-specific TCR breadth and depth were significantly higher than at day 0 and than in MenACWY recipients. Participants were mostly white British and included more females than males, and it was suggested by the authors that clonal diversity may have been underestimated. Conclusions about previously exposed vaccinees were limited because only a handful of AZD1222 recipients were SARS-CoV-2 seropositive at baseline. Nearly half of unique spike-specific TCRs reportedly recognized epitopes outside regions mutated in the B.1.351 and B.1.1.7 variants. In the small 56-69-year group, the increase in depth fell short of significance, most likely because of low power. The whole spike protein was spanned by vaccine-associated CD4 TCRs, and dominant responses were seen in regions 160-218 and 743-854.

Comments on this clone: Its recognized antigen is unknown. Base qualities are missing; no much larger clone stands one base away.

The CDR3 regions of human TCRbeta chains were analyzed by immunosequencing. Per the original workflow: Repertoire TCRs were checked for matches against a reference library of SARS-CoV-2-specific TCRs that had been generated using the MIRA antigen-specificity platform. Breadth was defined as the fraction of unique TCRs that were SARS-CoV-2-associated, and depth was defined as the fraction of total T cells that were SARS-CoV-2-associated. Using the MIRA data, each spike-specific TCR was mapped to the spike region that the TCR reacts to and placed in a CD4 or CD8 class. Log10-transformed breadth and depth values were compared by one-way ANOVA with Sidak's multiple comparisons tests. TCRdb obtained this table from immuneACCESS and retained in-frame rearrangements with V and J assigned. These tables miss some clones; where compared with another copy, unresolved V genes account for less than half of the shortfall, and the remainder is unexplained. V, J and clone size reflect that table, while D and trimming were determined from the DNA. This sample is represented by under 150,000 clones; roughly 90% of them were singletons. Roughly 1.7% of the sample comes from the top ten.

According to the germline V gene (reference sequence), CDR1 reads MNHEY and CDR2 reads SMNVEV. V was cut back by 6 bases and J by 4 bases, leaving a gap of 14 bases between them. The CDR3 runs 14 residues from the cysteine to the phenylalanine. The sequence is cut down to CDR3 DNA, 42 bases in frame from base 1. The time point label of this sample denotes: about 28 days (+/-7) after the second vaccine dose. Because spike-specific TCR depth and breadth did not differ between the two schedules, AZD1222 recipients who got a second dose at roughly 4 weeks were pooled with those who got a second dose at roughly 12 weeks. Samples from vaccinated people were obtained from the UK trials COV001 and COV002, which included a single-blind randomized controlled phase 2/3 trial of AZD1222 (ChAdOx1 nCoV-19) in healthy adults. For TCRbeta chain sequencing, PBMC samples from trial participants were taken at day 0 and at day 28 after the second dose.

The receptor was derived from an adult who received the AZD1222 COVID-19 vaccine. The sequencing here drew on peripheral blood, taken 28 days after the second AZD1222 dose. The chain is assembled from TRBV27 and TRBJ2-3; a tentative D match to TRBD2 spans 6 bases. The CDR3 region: CASSTRLVSDTQYF. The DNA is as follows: TGTGCCAGCAGCACGAGACTAGTTTCAGATACGCAGTATTTT.